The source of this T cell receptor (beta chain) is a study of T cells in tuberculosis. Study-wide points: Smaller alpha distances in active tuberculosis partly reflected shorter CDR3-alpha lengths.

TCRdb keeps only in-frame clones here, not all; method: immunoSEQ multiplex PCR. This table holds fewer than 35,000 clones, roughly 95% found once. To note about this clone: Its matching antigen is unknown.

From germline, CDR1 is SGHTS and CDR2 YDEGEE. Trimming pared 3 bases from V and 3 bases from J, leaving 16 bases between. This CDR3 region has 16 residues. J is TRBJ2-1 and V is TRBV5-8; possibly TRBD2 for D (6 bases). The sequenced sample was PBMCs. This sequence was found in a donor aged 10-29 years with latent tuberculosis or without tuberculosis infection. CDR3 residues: CASSSGEFRFYNEQFF. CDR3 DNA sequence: TGTGCCAGCAGCTCGGGGGAATTCCGTTTCTACAATGAGCAGTTCTTC.